Presented here are 10 T cell receptor beta chains from one specimen sequenced in a study of blood T cell repertoires in COVID-19. Clones were sequenced by immunoSEQ multiplex PCR, and TCRdb holds only the in-frame ones, with some missing. The sample lists some 270,000 clones, roughly 91% occurring once. Material: peripheral blood. Receptor source: a young man with acute or convalescent COVID-19.

V gene TRBV20-1 combines with J gene TRBJ1-2; D may be TRBD1 (5 bases). V lost 4 bases to trimming and J lost 7 bases, with 7 bases between them. CDR1 is DFQATT and CDR2 is SNEGSKA in the germline V gene (reference sequence). The CDR3 loop spans 10 amino acids. CDR3 sequence reads: CSATGFGYTF. The DNA of the CDR3 is TGCAGTGCTACAGGGTTTGGCTACACCTTC.

The CDR3 sequence: CASRGDRGNYGYTF. The DNA of the CDR3 is TGTGCCAGCAGAGGGGACAGGGGTAACTATGGCTACACCTTC. The gene calls are TRBV2 and TRBJ1-2; 10 nucleotides line up with TRBD1. Germline V gene data show CDR1 as SNHLY and CDR2 as FYNNEI. This CDR3 contains 14 residues. With V trimmed by 6 bases and J by 1 base, 2 bases remained unmatched.

The gene calls are TRBV11-1 and TRBJ2-1; D not resolved. Germline-derived CDR1 and CDR2 are SGHAT and FQDESV (reference sequence). Trimming took 2 bases from V and 7 from J, leaving 6 bases between them. The CDR3 runs to 12 residues. The CDR3 DNA is TGTGCCAGCAGCTTAACCCGGAATGAGCAGTTCTTC. Translated: CASSLTRNEQFF.

The chain combines TRBV24-1 with TRBJ1-1, with a possible D match to TRBD1 (5 bases). V lost 2 bases, J lost 8 bases, and 11 bases lay in between. There are 13 residues in the CDR3. From germline, CDR1 is KGHDR and CDR2 SFDVKD. This chain's CDR3 is CATSDSLGGEAFF. The DNA for the CDR3 is TGTGCCACCAGTGATTCCCTCGGGGGGGAAGCTTTCTTT.

The chain links TRBV28 to TRBJ1-2, with 8 bases fitting TRBD1. V dropped 10 bases and J dropped 8; count of bases not matched to a gene: 9. From germline, CDR1 is MDHEN and CDR2 SYDVKM. The CDR3 spans 12 residues. The CDR3 is CAIDLDRGGYTF. The CDR3 coding sequence is TGTGCCATCGACCTAGACAGGGGAGGCTACACCTTC.

The rearrangement joins TRBV12-5 to TRBJ2-4; 10 nucleotides match TRBD2. V was pared by 5 bases and J by 6 bases, with 4 bases of the junction left unmatched. The CDR3 runs 14 residues. CDR1 is LGHNT, CDR2 FRNRAP, per germline. Here the CDR3 DNA reads TGTGCTAGTGGTCCGGGACTAGCGCCAAACATTCAGTACTTC. Protein: CASGPGLAPNIQYF.

The chain uses TRBV3-1 (or the pseudogene TRBV3-2) and TRBJ2-5; D is perhaps TRBD2 (6 bases). This CDR3 is 15 amino acids long. Trimming pared 4 bases from V and 5 bases from J, leaving 17 bases between. Per germline, CDR1 LGHDT and CDR2 YNNKEL (reference sequence). The CDR3 sequence is CASSPLGAGWETQYF. The CDR3 nucleotides read TGTGCCAGCAGCCCGTTAGGTGCGGGATGGGAGACCCAGTACTTC.

The chain uses TRBV19 and TRBJ2-6, with a tentative D call TRBD1 (6 bases). From germline, CDR1 is LNHDA and CDR2 SQIVND (reference sequence). V dropped 5 bases and J dropped 0 bases, with 14 bases sitting between them. CDR3 length: 17 amino acids. CDR3 sequence (DNA): TGTGCCAGTAGTCCCACCGGGACACGCTCTGGGGCCAACGTCCTGACTTTC. Its protein is CASSPTGTRSGANVLTF.

The chain joins TRBV28 to TRBJ1-4, with a possible D match to TRBD1 (5 bases). Germline CDR1 and CDR2: MDHEN and SYDVKM. V was trimmed by 4 bases and J by 5 bases, leaving 14 bases between them. The CDR3 consists of 15 residues. The CDR3 loop reads CASSSLQKGNEKLFF. CDR3 DNA sequence: TGTGCCAGCAGTTCATTACAGAAGGGGAATGAAAAACTGTTTTTT. The whole variable domain, filled in from reference TRBV28 and TRBJ1-4, reads DVKVTQSSRYLVKRTGEKVFLECVQDMDHENMFWYRQDPGLGLRLIYFSYDVKMKEKGDIPEGYSVSREKKERFSLILESASTNQTSMYLCASSSLQKGNEKLFFGSGTQLSVL.

The chain uses TRBV5-1 and TRBJ1-1; D is unclear. The CDR3 totals 14 residues. The V gene's germline CDR1 is SGHRS and CDR2 YFSETQ. V lost 0 bases and J lost 4, with 10 bases in between. CDR3 region: CASSLGAEGTEAFF. The CDR3 DNA reads TGCGCCAGCAGCTTGGGGGCCGAAGGCACTGAAGCTTTCTTT.